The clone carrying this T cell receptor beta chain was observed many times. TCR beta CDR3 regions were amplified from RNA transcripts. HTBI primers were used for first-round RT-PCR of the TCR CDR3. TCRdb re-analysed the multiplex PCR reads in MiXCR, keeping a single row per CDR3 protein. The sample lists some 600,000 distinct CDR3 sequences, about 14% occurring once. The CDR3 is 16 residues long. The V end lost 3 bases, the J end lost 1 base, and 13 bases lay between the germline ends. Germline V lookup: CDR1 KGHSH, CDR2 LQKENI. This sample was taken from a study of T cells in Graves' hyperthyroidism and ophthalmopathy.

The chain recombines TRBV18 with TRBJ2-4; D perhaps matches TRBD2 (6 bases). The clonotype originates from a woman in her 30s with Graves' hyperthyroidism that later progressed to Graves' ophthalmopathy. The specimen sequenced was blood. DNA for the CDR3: TGTGCCAGCTCACCTCCGGTTGGAGGGGCCAAAAACATTCAGTACTTC. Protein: CASSPPVGGAKNIQYF. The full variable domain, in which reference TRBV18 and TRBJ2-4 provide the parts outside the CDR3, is NAGVMQNPRHLVRRRGQEARLRCSPMKGHSHVYWYRQLPEEGLKFMVYLQKENIIDESGMPKERFSAEFPKEGPSILRIQQVVRGDSAAYFCASSPPVGGAKNIQYFGAGTRLSVL.